This entry lists 24 T cell receptor beta chains sequenced from one sample in a study of blood T cell repertoires in COVID-19. Clones were read by immunoSEQ multiplex PCR, and TCRdb kept only the in-frame ones, dropping some. The sample lists some 170,000 clones, approximately 82% seen once, with nearly 15% in the top ten. Sequencing was done on a sample of PBMCs or T cells enriched from blood (not recorded which). The receptors were gathered from a man between 50 and 59 years old who had recovered from COVID-19.

This clone was seen once. J is TRBJ1-1 and V is TRBV5-1, with D hard to call. V lost 2 bases and J 0 bases, leaving 11 bases between the germline ends. Germline V lookup: CDR1 SGHRS, CDR2 YFSETQ. The CDR3 is 15 residues long. The CDR3 reads CASSFSGLVNTEAFF. The CDR3 DNA sequence: TGCGCCAGCAGCTTTTCTGGGCTGGTGAACACTGAAGCTTTCTTT.

The chain uses TRBV3-1 (or the pseudogene TRBV3-2) and TRBJ1-1; D gene uncertain. The germline V gene encodes CDR1 LGHDT and CDR2 YNNKEL (reference sequence). The CDR3 extends over 16 amino acids. The germline V and J ends were trimmed by 4 bases and 0 bases, with 15 bases remaining between them. CDR3 DNA sequence: TGTGCCAGCAGCCCCCCCGGAGGGCGGATGAACACTGAAGCTTTCTTT. This codes for CASSPPGGRMNTEAFF.

This clone was counted between two and nine times. The chain couples TRBV6-4 to TRBJ2-6, with D tentatively TRBD1 (6 bases). Looked up from germline, CDR1 is MRHNA and CDR2 is SNTAGT. V gave up 7 bases and J gave up 0 bases, with 10 bases separating them. The CDR3 has 15 residues. The CDR3 DNA is TGTGCCAGCACCCAGGACAGCTCTGGGGCCAACGTCCTGACTTTC. It translates to CASTQDSSGANVLTF.

This clone showed up just once. V gene TRBV19 combines with J gene TRBJ2-7; 11 bases align to TRBD1. CDR1 and CDR2 from the germline V gene are LNHDA and SQIVND (reference sequence). The CDR3 runs 15 residues. V dropped 4 bases and J dropped 5; count of bases not matched to a gene: 7. For the CDR3, the DNA is TGTGCCAGTAGTAGCGGACAGGGGGCACTGGACGAGCAGTACTTC. This sequence encodes CASSSGQGALDEQYF. The full variable domain, completed using reference TRBV19 and TRBJ2-7, is DGGITQSPKYLFRKEGQNVTLSCEQNLNHDAMYWYRQDPGQGLRLIYYSQIVNDFQKGDIAEGYSVSREKKESFPLTVTSAQKNPTAFYLCASSSGQGALDEQYFGPGTRLTVT.

The chain joins TRBV7-8 to TRBJ2-7; 8 bases line up with TRBD1. From germline, CDR1 is SGHVS and CDR2 FQNEAQ. The length of the CDR3 is 15 residues. Trimming removed 5 bases from V and 0 bases from J; junction bases left unmatched: 6. The CDR3 DNA reads TGTGCCAGCAGCACCGACAGGGGCGTCTCCTACGAGCAGTACTTC. This codes for CASSTDRGVSYEQYF.

The chain joins TRBV7-9 to TRBJ2-2; 9 bases line up with TRBD2. J was trimmed by 5 bases and V by 8 bases; bases with no gene match: 12. Germline-derived CDR1 and CDR2 are SEHNR and FQNEAQ (reference sequence). The CDR3 length is 16 residues. CDR3 amino acids: CASGGGVDRRTGELFF. CDR3 in DNA: TGTGCCAGCGGCGGGGGGGTTGACAGGCGTACCGGGGAGCTGTTTTTT.

The V gene is TRBV2, the J gene TRBJ1-5, with 7 bases identical to TRBD1. Germline V gives CDR1 SNHLY, CDR2 FYNNEI. This CDR3 has 14 residues. With V trimmed by 7 bases and J by 4 bases, 7 bases remained unmatched. CDR3 sequence (DNA): TGTGCCAGCACCGAGGGCAGGGGGAATCAGCCCCAGCATTTT. Translated: CASTEGRGNQPQHF.

The V gene is TRBV6-5, the J gene TRBJ1-1; possibly TRBD1 for D (5 bases). Per the germline V gene, CDR1 is MNHEY and CDR2 is SVGAGI. The CDR3 is made up of 14 amino acids. V lost 7 bases to trimming and J lost 2 bases, with 14 bases between them. The CDR3 region has the DNA TGTGCCAGCAACTCGGGGGGATATAACACTGAAGCTTTCTTT. This sequence encodes CASNSGGYNTEAFF.

This sequence joins TRBV29-1 and TRBJ1-1, with D unresolved. V was trimmed by 6 bases and J by 10 bases, leaving 21 bases between them. The CDR3 loop spans 13 amino acids. Germline CDR1 and CDR2: SQVTM and ANQGSEA. The DNA of the CDR3 is TGCAGCGTGGAGACTACTGCTTGGCCAAGAGCTTTCTTT. The encoded protein is CSVETTAWPRAFF.

This CDR3 reads CASSIVAGGTQETQYF. The CDR3 DNA is TGTGCCAGTAGTATCGTAGCGGGGGGGACTCAAGAGACCCAGTACTTC. J is TRBJ2-5 and V is TRBV19, with 11 nucleotides matching TRBD2. The CDR3 loop spans 16 amino acids. Germline lookup yields CDR1 LNHDA and CDR2 SQIVND (reference sequence). The trim removed 3 bases at V and 2 bases at J, leaving 5 bases unmatched.

This clone was seen only once. This chain joins TRBV6-5 and TRBJ1-1; D may be TRBD1 (5 bases). CDR1 and CDR2 from the germline V gene are MNHEY and SVGAGI. Trimming removed 6 bases at V and 0 bases at J, with 11 bases between. This CDR3 contains 14 residues. The CDR3 sequence is CASRRQTMNTEAFF. The DNA for the CDR3 is TGTGCCAGCAGGAGACAGACCATGAACACTGAAGCTTTCTTT.

The chain couples TRBV30 to TRBJ1-2, with TRBD1 as a possible D gene (5 bases). Trimming removed 7 bases at V and 5 bases at J, with 14 bases between. The CDR3 totals 12 residues. Looked up from germline, CDR1 is GTSNPN and CDR2 is SVGIG (reference sequence). CDR3 sequence (DNA): TGTGCCTCCAGCGGGGGGGGATATGGCTACACCTTC. Its protein product is CASSGGGYGYTF.

This clone came up once. The gene calls are TRBV12-5 and TRBJ2-7; D not certain. The germline V gene has CDR1 LGHNT and CDR2 FRNRAP. This CDR3 has 13 residues. The germline V and J ends were trimmed by 2 bases and 6 bases, with 11 bases remaining between them. The CDR3 coding sequence is TGTGCTAGTGGTTTGATCGTAACGGGCGAGCAGTACTTC. It translates to CASGLIVTGEQYF.

This rearrangement joins TRBV28 to TRBJ1-2, with 7 positions matching TRBD1. This CDR3 spans 14 amino acids. Germline trimming cut 7 bases from V and 3 bases from J; bases unmatched to any gene: 8. Germline V CDR1 and CDR2: MDHEN, SYDVKM. CDR3 in DNA: TGTGCCAGCAAGCGGACAGGAGGGTACTATGGCTACACCTTC. Its translation: CASKRTGGYYGYTF.

V and J are TRBV28 and TRBJ2-3; 8 bases align to TRBD1. Germline assignment: CDR1 MDHEN and CDR2 SYDVKM. V lost 2 bases, J lost 2 bases, and 3 bases stayed unmatched. The CDR3 loop spans 15 amino acids. The CDR3 region has the DNA TGTGCCAGCAGTTTACGGGACAGGCACACAGATACGCAGTATTTT. Its protein product is CASSLRDRHTDTQYF.

This chain joins TRBV29-1 and TRBJ1-2; weak D call: TRBD1 (6 bases). CDR3 length equals 13 residues. In germline, CDR1 is SQVTM, CDR2 ANQGSEA. V lost 6 bases, J lost 6 bases, and 17 bases lay in between. The CDR3 spells CSVGVSGANGYTF. In DNA form, the CDR3 reads TGCAGCGTGGGGGTTTCAGGGGCAAATGGCTACACCTTC.

The chain uses TRBV30 and TRBJ2-7; TRBD1 matches at 9 bases. This CDR3 is built from 14 residues. J gave up 3 bases and V 2 bases, and 5 bases lay outside the gene matches. Germline assignment: CDR1 GTSNPN and CDR2 SVGIG (reference sequence). The CDR3 sequence: CAWSLTGGSYEQYF. In DNA, the CDR3 is TGTGCCTGGAGTCTTACAGGGGGCAGCTACGAGCAGTACTTC.

The chain carries TRBV18 and TRBJ2-3; 8 bases match TRBD2. Germline assignment: CDR1 KGHSH and CDR2 LQKENI. The V segment lost 5 bases and the J segment 0 bases; nucleotides outside the gene matches: 7. This CDR3 contains 16 residues. The CDR3, as DNA: TGTGCCAGCTCAAGTCAGCGGGGGACTAGCACAGATACGCAGTATTTT. Protein product: CASSSQRGTSTDTQYF.

The rearrangement joins TRBV7-3 to TRBJ1-1, with D maybe TRBD1 (5 bases). CDR1 is SGHTA and CDR2 is FQGTGA in the germline V gene. The CDR3 runs to 13 residues. Trimming pared 5 bases from V and 7 bases from J, leaving 14 bases between. The CDR3 is CASSPTRGGEAFF. The DNA of the CDR3 is TGTGCCAGCAGCCCTACCCGCGGGGGTGAAGCTTTCTTT.

This chain links TRBV7-8 with TRBJ1-3, with TRBD1 identical over 8 bases. From germline, CDR1 is SGHVS and CDR2 FQNEAQ. V lost 1 base and J lost 0; bases outside the gene matches: 5. This CDR3 has 17 amino acids. CDR3 bases: TGTGCCAGCAGCTTAGTAGACAGGGGAGGCTCTGGAAACACCATATATTTT. Translated: CASSLVDRGGSGNTIYF.

This chain joins TRBV5-1 and TRBJ1-3; no clear D. V was pared by 3 bases and J by 9 bases, with 25 bases between. Germline assignment: CDR1 SGHRS and CDR2 YFSETQ. The length of the CDR3 is 17 residues. DNA of the CDR3: TGCGCCAGCAGCTCCGGGAGCACTTCTCTGGAAAGAGGCACCATATATTTT. This translates into CASSSGSTSLERGTIYF. The full variable domain, its missing parts supplied by reference TRBV5-1 and TRBJ1-3, is KAGVTQTPRYLIKTRGQQVTLSCSPISGHRSVSWYQQTPGQGLQFLFEYFSETQRNKGNFPGRFSGRQFSNSRSEMNVSTLELGDSALYLCASSSGSTSLERGTIYFGEGSWLTVV.

V and J are TRBV2 and TRBJ2-5; D is perhaps TRBD1 (6 bases). V shed 6 bases and J shed 1 base, with 24 bases lying between them. This CDR3 spans 18 amino acids. Per the germline V gene, CDR1 is SNHLY and CDR2 is FYNNEI. DNA of the CDR3: TGTGCCAGCAGCAATAGGGCGTACACAGGGATGCCCCAAGAGACCCAGTACTTC. Protein product: CASSNRAYTGMPQETQYF.

This clone was seen only once. The rearrangement links TRBV19 to TRBJ1-5; D remains unclear. CDR1 is LNHDA, CDR2 SQIVND, per germline (reference sequence). The CDR3 extends over 15 amino acids. The V gene lost 3 bases and the J gene lost 6 bases, with 15 bases spanning the gap. CDR3 nucleotides: TGTGCCAGTAGTATGGAGGGTCAGGCCCCTCAGCCCCAGCATTTT. Translated: CASSMEGQAPQPQHF.

CDR3 coding DNA: TGTGCCAGTAGTATAGTCCCCAGCAGGGTTGGTCAGCCCCAGCATTTT. Translated, it gives CASSIVPSRVGQPQHF. The chain combines TRBV19 with TRBJ1-5; tentative D call: TRBD1 (5 bases). V gave up 1 base and J gave up 6 bases, with 16 bases separating them. The CDR3 has 16 amino acids. CDR1 LNHDA and CDR2 SQIVND come from the germline V gene (reference sequence).